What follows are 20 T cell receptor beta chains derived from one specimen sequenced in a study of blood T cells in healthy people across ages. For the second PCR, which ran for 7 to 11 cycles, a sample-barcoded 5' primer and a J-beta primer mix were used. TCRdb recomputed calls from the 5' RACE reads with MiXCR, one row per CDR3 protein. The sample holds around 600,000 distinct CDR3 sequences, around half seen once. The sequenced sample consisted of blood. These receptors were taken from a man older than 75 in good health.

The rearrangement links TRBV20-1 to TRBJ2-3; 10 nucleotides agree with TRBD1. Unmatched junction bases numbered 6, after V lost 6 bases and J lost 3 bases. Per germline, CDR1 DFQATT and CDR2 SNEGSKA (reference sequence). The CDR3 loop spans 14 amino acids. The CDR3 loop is CSAPRTGGTDTQYF. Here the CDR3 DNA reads TGCAGTGCGCCGAGGACAGGGGGGACAGATACGCAGTATTTT.

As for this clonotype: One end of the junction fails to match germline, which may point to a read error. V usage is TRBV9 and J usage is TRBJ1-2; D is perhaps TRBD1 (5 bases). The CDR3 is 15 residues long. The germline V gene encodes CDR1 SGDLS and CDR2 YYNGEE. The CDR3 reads CDSSVGQGVAGGYTF. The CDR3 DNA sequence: TGTGACAGCAGCGTAGGGCAGGGTGTAGCCGGTGGCTACACCTTC.

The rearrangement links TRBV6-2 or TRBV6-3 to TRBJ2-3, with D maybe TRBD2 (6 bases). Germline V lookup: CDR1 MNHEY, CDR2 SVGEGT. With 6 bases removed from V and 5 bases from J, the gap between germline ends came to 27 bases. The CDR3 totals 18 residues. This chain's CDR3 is CASSRLREEVGIVDTQYF. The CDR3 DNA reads TGTGCCAGCAGCCGACTTAGGGAGGAAGTGGGAATCGTAGATACGCAGTATTTT.

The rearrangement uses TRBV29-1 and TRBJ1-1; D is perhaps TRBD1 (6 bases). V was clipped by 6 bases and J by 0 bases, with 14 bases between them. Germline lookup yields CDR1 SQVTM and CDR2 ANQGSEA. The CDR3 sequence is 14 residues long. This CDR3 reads CSVEDSAMNTEAFF. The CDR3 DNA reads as TGCAGCGTCGAGGACAGCGCTATGAACACTGAAGCTTTCTTT.

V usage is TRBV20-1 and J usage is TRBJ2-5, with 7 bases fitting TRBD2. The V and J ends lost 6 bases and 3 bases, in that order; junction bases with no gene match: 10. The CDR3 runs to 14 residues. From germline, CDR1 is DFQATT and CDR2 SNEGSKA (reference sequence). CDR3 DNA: TGCAGTGCCTCAAAGCGGGGTCGCGAAGAGACCCAGTACTTC. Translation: CSASKRGREETQYF.

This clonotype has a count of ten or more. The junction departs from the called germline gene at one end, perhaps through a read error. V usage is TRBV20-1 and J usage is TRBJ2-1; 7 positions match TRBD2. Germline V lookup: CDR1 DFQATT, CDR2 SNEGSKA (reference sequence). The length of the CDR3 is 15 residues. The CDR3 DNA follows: TGCAGTGGTACAATACTCCGTGGGGACTACGATGAGCAGTTCTTC. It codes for CSGTILRGDYDEQFF.

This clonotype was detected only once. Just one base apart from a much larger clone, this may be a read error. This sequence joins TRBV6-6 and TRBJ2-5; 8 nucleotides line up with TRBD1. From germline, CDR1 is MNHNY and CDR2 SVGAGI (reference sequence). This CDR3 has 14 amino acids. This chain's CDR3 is CASRYSGGGQTQYF. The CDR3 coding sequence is TGTGCCAGCAGGTACTCAGGGGGCGGACAGACCCAGTACTTC.

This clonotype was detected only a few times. Written as DNA, the CDR3 is TGTGCCAGCAGCACCGCGGGGTACACAGATACGCAGTATTTT. Encoded protein: CASSTAGYTDTQYF. V is TRBV9 and J is TRBJ2-3; D possibly corresponds to TRBD2 (6 bases). The germline CDR1 and CDR2 sequences are SGDLS and YYNGEE. V was trimmed by 4 bases and J by 2 bases, leaving 11 bases between them. The CDR3 contains 14 residues.

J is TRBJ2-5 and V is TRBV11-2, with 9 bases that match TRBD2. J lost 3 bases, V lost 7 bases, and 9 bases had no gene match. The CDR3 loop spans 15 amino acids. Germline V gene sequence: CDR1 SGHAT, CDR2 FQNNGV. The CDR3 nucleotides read TGTGCCAGCACCCCGGGACTAGCAAACAAAGAGACCCAGTACTTC. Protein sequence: CASTPGLANKETQYF.

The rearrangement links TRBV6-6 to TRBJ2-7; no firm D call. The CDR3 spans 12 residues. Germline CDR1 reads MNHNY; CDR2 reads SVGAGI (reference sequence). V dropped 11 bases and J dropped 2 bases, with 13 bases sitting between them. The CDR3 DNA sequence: TGTGCCCGTCGGACGGAAGCCTACGAGCAGTACTTC. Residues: CARRTEAYEQYF.

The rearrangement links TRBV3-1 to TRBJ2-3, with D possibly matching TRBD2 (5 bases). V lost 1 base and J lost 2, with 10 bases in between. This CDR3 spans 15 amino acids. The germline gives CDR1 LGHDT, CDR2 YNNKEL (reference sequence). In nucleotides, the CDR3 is TGTGCCAGCAGCCAAGGCACTAGTGCCACAGATACGCAGTATTTT. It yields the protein CASSQGTSATDTQYF.

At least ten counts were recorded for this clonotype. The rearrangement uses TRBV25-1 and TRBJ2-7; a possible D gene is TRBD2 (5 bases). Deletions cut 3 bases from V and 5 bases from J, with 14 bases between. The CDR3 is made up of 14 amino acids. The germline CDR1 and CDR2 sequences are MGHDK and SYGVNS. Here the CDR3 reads CASSENGSFDEQYF. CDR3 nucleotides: TGTGCCAGCAGTGAGAATGGGAGTTTCGACGAGCAGTACTTC.

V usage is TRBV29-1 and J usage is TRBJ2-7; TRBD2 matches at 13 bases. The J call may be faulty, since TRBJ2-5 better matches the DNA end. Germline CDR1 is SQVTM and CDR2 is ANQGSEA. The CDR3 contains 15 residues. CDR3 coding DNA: TGCAGCGCCGGGGGGACTAGCGGGACCGGCGAGACCCAGTACTTC. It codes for CSAGGTSGTGETQYF.

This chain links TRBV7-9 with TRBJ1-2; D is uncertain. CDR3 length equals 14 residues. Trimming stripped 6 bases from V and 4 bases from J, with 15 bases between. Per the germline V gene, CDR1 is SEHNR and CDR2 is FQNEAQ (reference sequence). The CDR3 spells CASSSRATVYGYTF. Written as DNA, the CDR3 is TGTGCCAGCAGTTCCCGGGCGACTGTCTATGGCTACACCTTC.

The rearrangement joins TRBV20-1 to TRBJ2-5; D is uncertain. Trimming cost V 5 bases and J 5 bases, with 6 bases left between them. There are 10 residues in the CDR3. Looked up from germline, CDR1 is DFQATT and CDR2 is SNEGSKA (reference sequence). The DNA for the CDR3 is TGCAGTGCTCCAAGGGAGACCCAGTACTTC. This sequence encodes CSAPRETQYF.

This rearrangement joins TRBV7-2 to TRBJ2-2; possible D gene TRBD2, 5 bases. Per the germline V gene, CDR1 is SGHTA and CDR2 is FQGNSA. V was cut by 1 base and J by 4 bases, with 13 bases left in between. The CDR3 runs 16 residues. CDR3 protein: CASSLDNRSGTGELFF. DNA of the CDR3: TGTGCCAGCAGCTTAGATAACCGGAGCGGCACCGGGGAGCTGTTTTTT.

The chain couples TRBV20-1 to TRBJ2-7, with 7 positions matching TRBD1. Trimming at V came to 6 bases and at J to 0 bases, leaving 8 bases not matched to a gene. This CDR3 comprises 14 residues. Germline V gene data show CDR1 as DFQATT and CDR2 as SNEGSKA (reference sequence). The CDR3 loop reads CSANRGSSSYEQYF. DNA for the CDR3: TGCAGTGCGAACAGGGGCAGTAGCTCCTACGAGCAGTACTTC.

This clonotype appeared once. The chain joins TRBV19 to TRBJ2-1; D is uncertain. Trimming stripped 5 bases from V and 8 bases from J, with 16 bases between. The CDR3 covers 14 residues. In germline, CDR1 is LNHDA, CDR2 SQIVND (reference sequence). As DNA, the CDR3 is TGTGCCAGTAGTGGGGTCAACCGAAGGGATGAGCAGTTCTTC. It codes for CASSGVNRRDEQFF.

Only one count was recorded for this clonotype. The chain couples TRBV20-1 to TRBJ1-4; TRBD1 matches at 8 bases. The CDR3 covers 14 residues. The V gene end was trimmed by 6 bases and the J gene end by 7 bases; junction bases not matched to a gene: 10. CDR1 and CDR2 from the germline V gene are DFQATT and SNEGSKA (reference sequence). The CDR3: CSASSGGNGEKLFF. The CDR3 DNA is TGCAGTGCGAGCTCAGGGGGCAACGGTGAAAAACTGTTTTTT.

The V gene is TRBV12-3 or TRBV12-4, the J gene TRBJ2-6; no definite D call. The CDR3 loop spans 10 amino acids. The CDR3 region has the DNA TGTGCAACTGGGGCCAACGTCCTGACTTTC. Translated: CATGANVLTF.